Listed below are T cell receptor beta chains from one sample, sequenced in a study of blood T cell repertoires in COVID-19. Assay: immunoSEQ multiplex PCR; the TCRdb copy retains only in-frame clones and omits some. The data hold roughly 200,000 clones, with around 84% observed a single time. Sequenced: peripheral blood. These receptors came from a woman at least 80 years old with acute or convalescent COVID-19. CDR3s include the opening cysteine and the closing phenylalanine or tryptophan. D genes are given only for firm matches. A clone size is listed for some rows: how often the clone was seen (once, few, many), or a class if it is expanded.

j_gene,abundance,v_gene,d_gene,CDR3nt,CDR3aa
TRBJ1-1,few,TRBV5-1,TRBD1,TGCGCCAGCAGTGACAGGGGGGATGAAGCTTTCTTT,CASSDRGDEAFF
TRBJ2-2,.,TRBV14,TRBD1,TGTGCCAGCAGCCAAGCGAAGGACAGGCGCACCGGGGAGCTGTTTTTT,CASSQAKDRRTGELFF
TRBJ2-4,once,TRBV18,.,TGTGCCAGCTCACAGGTGGACATCCAAAACATTCAGTACTTC,CASSQVDIQNIQYF
TRBJ2-7,.,TRBV10-3,.,TGTGCCATCAGTGAAGCGGCAGGTACCCACGAGCAGTACTTC,CAISEAAGTHEQYF
TRBJ1-4,.,TRBV7-2,.,TGTGCCAGCAGAGTATCTTTGGCGGGTGAAAAACTGTTTTTT,CASRVSLAGEKLFF
TRBJ2-3,few,TRBV28,.,TGTGCCAGCAGGGGCTCGGGGGTGGGCACAGATACGCAGTATTTT,CASRGSGVGTDTQYF
TRBJ2-3,.,TRBV27,TRBD1,TGTGCCACCTCTGAGGGACAGGTAAGCACAGATACGCAGTATTTT,CATSEGQVSTDTQYF
TRBJ1-1,few,TRBV7-8,.,TGTGCCAGCAACCTCTACGGGGGGAACACTGAAGCTTTCTTT,CASNLYGGNTEAFF
TRBJ1-6,.,TRBV30,TRBD1,TGTGCCGGACAGGGGACCCACTATAATTCACCCCTCCACTTT,CAGQGTHYNSPLHF
TRBJ2-1,.,TRBV6-2/TRBV6-3,.,TGTGCCAGCAGTTACCTGAGGGACTCCTTTGTCGGTGAGCAGTTCTTC,CASSYLRDSFVGEQFF
TRBJ1-2,.,TRBV28,.,TGTGCCATATCTATGGGGCTTTTCTATGGCTACACCTTC,CAISMGLFYGYTF
TRBJ2-7,once,TRBV28,TRBD2,TGTGCCAGTGCTCTAGCGGGAGTGGATTTTGAGCAGTACTTC,CASALAGVDFEQYF
TRBJ2-5,.,TRBV5-1,TRBD2,TGCGCCAGCAGCCCATTGGGGTGGGCCGGGACTAGCGGGATTCCCCAAGAGACCCAGTACTTC,CASSPLGWAGTSGIPQETQYF
TRBJ2-3,.,TRBV4-2,TRBD2,TGTGCCAGCAGCCAATTACCATCTAGCGGGGATACAGATACGCAGTATTTT,CASSQLPSSGDTDTQYF
TRBJ1-1,.,TRBV18,.,TGTGCCAGCTCACAGAGCAGGGGTAACACTGAAGCTTTCTTT,CASSQSRGNTEAFF
TRBJ2-1,.,TRBV9,TRBD2,TGTGCCAGCAGCGCACTAGCGAACTCCTACAATGAGCAGTTCTTC,CASSALANSYNEQFF
TRBJ2-1,.,TRBV2,.,TGTGCCAGCAGTACTATCCGGGAAAAGGCGGAGCAGTTCTTC,CASSTIREKAEQFF
TRBJ2-1,.,TRBV6-5,.,TGTGCCAGCAGACAGGAACAATACAATGAGCAGTTCTTC,CASRQEQYNEQFF
TRBJ2-5,few,TRBV10-3,.,TGTGCCATCAGTGCGCGAGACTACCAAGAGACCCAGTACTTC,CAISARDYQETQYF
TRBJ2-2,.,TRBV10-3,TRBD1,TGTGCCATCAGTCCCGGACAGGGCAACACCGGGGAGCTGTTTTTT,CAISPGQGNTGELFF
TRBJ2-7,once,TRBV24-1,TRBD2,TGTGCCACCAGTGATGGGCGAGCGGGAGCCTACGAGCAGTACTTC,CATSDGRAGAYEQYF
TRBJ1-1,.,TRBV7-3,TRBD1,TGTGCCAGCAGCTCGACGACAGGGCTTGAAGCTTTCTTT,CASSSTTGLEAFF